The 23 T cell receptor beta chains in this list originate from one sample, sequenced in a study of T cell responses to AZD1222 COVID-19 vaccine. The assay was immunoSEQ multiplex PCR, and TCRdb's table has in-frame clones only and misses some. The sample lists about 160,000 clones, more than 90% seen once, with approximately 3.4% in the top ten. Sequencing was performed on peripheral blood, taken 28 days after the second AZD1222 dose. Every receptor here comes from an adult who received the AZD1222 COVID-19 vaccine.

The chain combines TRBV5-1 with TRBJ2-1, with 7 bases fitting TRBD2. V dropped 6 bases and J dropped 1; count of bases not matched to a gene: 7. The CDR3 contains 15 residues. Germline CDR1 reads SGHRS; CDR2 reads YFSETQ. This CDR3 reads CASKLREVSYNEQFF. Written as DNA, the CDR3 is TGCGCCAGCAAGCTCCGGGAGGTGTCCTACAATGAGCAGTTCTTC.

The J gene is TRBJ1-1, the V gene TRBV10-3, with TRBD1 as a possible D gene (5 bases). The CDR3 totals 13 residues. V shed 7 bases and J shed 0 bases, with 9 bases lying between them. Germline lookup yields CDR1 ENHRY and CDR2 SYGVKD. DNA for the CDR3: TGTGCCATCACCAGGGCCCTGAACACTGAAGCTTTCTTT. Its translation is CAITRALNTEAFF.

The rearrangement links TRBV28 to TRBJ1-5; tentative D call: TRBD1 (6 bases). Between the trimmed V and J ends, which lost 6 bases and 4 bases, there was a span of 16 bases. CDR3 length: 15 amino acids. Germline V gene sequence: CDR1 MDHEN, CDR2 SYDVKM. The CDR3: CASRVRDIMNQPQHF. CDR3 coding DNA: TGTGCCAGCAGGGTCCGGGACATAATGAATCAGCCCCAGCATTTT.

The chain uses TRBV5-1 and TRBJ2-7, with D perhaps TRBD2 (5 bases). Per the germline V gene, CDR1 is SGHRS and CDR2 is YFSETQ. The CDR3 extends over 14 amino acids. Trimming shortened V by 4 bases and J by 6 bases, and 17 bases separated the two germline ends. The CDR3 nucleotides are TGCGCCAGCAGCACACGGACGGGAACGGGCGAGCAGTACTTC. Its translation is CASSTRTGTGEQYF.

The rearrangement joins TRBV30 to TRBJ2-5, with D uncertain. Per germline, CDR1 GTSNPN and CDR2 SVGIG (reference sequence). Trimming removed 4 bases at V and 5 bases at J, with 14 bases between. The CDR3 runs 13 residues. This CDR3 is CAWKSLDWETQYF. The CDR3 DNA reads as TGTGCCTGGAAGTCTCTCGATTGGGAGACCCAGTACTTC.

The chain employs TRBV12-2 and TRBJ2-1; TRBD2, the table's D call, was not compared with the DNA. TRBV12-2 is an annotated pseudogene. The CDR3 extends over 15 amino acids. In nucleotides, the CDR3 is TGTGCAAGTCGCTCCCCTGGGGGGTCCTACAATGAGCAGTTCTTC. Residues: CASRSPGGSYNEQFF.

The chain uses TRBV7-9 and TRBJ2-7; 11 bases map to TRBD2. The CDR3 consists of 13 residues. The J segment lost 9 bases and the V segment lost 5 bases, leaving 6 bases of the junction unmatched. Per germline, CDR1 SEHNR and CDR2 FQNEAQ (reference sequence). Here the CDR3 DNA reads TGTGCCAGCAGCGCAAATAGCGGGAGGGCGCAGTACTTC. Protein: CASSANSGRAQYF.

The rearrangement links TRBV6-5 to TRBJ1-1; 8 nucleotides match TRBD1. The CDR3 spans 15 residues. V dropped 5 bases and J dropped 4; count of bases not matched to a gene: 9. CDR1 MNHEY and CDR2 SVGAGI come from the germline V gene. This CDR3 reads CASSPIFGQGTEAFF. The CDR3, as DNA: TGTGCCAGCAGTCCTATATTCGGACAGGGCACTGAAGCTTTCTTT.

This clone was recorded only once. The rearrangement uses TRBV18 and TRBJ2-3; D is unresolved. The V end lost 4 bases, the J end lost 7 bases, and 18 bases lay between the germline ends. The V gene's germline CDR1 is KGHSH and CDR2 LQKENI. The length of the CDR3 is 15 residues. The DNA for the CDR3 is TGTGCCAGCTCACTGGCGGCCTCCTTGAAGTATACGCAGTATTTT. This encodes CASSLAASLKYTQYF.

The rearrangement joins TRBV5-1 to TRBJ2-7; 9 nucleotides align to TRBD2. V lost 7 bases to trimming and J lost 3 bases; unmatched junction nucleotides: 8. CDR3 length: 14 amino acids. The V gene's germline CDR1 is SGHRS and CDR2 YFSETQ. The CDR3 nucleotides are TGCGCCAGCGCTCGGACTAGCGAGAGCTACGAGCAGTACTTC. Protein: CASARTSESYEQYF.

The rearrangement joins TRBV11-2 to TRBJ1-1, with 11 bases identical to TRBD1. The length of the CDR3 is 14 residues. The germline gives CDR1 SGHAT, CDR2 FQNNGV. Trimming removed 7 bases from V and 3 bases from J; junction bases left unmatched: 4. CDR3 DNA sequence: TGTGCCAGCATACGGGACAGGGGGGACACTGAAGCTTTCTTT. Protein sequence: CASIRDRGDTEAFF.

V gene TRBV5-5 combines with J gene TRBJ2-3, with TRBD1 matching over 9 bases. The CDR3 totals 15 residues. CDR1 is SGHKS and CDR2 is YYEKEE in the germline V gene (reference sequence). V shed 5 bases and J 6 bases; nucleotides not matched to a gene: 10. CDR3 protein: CASSPGTGLGDTQYF. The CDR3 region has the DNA TGTGCCAGCAGTCCCGGGACAGGGTTGGGGGATACGCAGTATTTT.

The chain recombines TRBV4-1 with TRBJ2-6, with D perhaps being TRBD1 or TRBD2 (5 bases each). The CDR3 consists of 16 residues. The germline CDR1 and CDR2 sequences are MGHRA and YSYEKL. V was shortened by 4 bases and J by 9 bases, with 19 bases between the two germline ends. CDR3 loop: CASSPVWGRGINVLTF. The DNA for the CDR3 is TGCGCCAGCAGCCCAGTCTGGGGACGCGGAATCAACGTCCTGACTTTC.

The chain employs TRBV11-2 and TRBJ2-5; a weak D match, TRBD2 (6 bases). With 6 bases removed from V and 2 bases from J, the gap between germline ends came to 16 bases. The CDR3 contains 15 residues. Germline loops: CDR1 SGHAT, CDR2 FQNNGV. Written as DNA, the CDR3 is TGTGCCAGCAGTCGCATCGGGGGTCAACAAGAGACCCAGTACTTC. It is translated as CASSRIGGQQETQYF.

CDR3 DNA: TGTGCCAGCAGAGAGACAGCAAACACTGAAGCTTTCTTT. Its protein is CASRETANTEAFF. The J gene is TRBJ1-1, the V gene TRBV6-4; the D gene is possibly TRBD1 (5 bases). In germline, CDR1 is MRHNA, CDR2 SNTAGT. The CDR3 is made up of 13 amino acids. The V end was cut by 6 bases, the J end by 2 bases, with 10 bases between.

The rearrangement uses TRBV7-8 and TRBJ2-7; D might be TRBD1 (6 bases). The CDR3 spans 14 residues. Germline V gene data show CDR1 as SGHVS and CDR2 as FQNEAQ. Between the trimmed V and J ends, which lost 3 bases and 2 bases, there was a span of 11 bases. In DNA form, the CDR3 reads TGTGCCAGCAGCTTCTCAACAGGGACCTACGAGCAGTACTTC. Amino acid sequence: CASSFSTGTYEQYF.

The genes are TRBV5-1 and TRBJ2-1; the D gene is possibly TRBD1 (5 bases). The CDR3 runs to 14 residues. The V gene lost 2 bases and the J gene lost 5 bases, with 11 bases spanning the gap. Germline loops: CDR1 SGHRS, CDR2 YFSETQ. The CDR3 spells CASSLLDNHNEQFF. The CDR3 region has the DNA TGCGCCAGCAGCTTACTGGACAATCACAATGAGCAGTTCTTC.

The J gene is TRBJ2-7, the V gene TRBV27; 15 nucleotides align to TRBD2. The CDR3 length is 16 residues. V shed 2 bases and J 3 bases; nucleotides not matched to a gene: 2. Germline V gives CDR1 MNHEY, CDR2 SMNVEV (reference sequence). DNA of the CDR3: TGTGCCAGCAGTTTAACGGGACTAGCGGGAGGCTACGAGCAGTACTTC. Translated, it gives CASSLTGLAGGYEQYF.

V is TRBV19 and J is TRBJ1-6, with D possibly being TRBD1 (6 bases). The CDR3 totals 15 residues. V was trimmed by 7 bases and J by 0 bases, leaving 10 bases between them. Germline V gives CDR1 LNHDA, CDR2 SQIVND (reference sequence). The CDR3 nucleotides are TGTGCCAGTACCAGGGACATCTCCTATAATTCACCCCTCCACTTT. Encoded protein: CASTRDISYNSPLHF. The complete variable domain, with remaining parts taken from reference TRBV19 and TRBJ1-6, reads DGGITQSPKYLFRKEGQNVTLSCEQNLNHDAMYWYRQDPGQGLRLIYYSQIVNDFQKGDIAEGYSVSREKKESFPLTVTSAQKNPTAFYLCASTRDISYNSPLHFGNGTRLTVT.

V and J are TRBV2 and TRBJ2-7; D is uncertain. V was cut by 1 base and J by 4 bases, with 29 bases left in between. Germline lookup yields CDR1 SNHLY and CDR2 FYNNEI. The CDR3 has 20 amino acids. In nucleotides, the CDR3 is TGTGCCAGCAGTGAAGTTCTGTTCCTTAACGGACGCCCCCGTGGGTACGAGCAGTACTTC. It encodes CASSEVLFLNGRPRGYEQYF.

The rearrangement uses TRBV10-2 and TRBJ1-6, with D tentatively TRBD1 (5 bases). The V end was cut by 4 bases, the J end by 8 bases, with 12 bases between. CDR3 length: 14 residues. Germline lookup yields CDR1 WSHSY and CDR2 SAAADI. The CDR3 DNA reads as TGCGCCAGCAGTGTGGTAGGGGAACATTCACCCCTCCACTTT. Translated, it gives CASSVVGEHSPLHF.

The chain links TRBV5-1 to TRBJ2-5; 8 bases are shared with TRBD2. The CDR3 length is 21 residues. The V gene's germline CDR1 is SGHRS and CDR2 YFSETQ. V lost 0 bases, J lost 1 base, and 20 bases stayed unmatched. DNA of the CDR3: TGCGCCAGCAGCTTGGATAACGGTGTTAGCGGGACGACCTTGGCCCAAGAGACCCAGTACTTC. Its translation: CASSLDNGVSGTTLAQETQYF.

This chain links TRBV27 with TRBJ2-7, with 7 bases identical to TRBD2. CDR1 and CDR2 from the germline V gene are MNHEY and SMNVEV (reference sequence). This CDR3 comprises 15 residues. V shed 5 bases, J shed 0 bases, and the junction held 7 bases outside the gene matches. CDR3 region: CASSPTAGLSYEQYF. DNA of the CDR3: TGTGCCAGCAGTCCCACAGCGGGACTCTCCTACGAGCAGTACTTC.